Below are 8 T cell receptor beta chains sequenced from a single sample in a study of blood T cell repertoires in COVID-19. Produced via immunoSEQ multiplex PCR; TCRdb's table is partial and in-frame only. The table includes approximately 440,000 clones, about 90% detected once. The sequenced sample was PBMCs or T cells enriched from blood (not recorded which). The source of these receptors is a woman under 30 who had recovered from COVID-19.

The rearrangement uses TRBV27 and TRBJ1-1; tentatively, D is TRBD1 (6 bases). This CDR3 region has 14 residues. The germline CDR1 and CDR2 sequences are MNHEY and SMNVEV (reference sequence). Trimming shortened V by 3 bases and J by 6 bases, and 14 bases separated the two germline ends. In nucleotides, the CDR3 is TGTGCCAGCAGTTTTGGTGGGGGCTTGGCTGAAGCTTTCTTT. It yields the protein CASSFGGGLAEAFF.

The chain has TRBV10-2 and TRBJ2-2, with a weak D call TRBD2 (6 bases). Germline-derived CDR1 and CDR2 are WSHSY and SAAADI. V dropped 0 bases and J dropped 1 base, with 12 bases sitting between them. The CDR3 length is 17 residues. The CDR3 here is CASSESFGGLNTGELFF. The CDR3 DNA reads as TGCGCCAGCAGTGAGTCGTTCGGGGGTCTGAACACCGGGGAGCTGTTTTTT.

CDR3 protein: CASSLHRDGYTF. In DNA, the CDR3 is TGTGCCAGCAGCCTCCACAGGGATGGCTACACCTTC. This chain links TRBV7-2 with TRBJ1-2, with D perhaps TRBD1 (6 bases). Per the germline V gene, CDR1 is SGHTA and CDR2 is FQGNSA. The ends were cut back, 5 bases at V and 6 bases at J, with 10 bases in the middle. There are 12 residues in the CDR3. Together with reference TRBV7-2 and TRBJ1-2, the CDR3 gives the full variable domain: GAGVSQSPSNKVTEKGKDVELRCDPISGHTALYWYRQSLGQGLEFLIYFQGNSAPDKSGLPSDRFSAERTGGSVSTLTIQRTQQEDSAVYLCASSLHRDGYTFGSGTRLTVV.

CDR3 in DNA: TGTGCCAGCAGCTTCACGACAGGCTACTACGAGCAGTACTTC. Its translation is CASSFTTGYYEQYF. The chain is built from TRBV11-2 and TRBJ2-7, with D perhaps TRBD1 (6 bases). CDR1 is SGHAT and CDR2 is FQNNGV in the germline V gene. Trimming left V 3 bases short and J 3 bases short, with 12 bases between. The CDR3 totals 14 residues. The entire variable domain, with the rest obtained from reference TRBV11-2 and TRBJ2-7, is as follows: EAGVAQSPRYKIIEKRQSVAFWCNPISGHATLYWYQQILGQGPKLLIQFQNNGVVDDSQLPKDRFSAERLKGVDSTLKIQPAKLEDSAVYLCASSFTTGYYEQYFGPGTRLTVT.

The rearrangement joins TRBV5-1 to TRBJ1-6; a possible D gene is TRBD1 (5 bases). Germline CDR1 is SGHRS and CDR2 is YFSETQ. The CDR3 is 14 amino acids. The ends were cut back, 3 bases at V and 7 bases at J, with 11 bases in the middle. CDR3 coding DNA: TGCGCCAGCAGCTCGGGACTGCGAAATTCACCCCTCCACTTT. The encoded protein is CASSSGLRNSPLHF.

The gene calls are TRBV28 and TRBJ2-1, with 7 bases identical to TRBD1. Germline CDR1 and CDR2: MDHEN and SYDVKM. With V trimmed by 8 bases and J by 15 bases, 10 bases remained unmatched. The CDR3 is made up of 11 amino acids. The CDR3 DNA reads TGTGCCAGCCGACAGGGTTCCGTACGGTTCTTC. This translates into CASRQGSVRFF.

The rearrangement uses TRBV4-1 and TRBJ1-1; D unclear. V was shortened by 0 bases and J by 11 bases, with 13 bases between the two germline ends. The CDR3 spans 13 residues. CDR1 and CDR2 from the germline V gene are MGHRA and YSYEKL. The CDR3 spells CASSQDIGVLAFF. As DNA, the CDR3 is TGCGCCAGCAGCCAAGATATCGGAGTGTTGGCTTTCTTT.

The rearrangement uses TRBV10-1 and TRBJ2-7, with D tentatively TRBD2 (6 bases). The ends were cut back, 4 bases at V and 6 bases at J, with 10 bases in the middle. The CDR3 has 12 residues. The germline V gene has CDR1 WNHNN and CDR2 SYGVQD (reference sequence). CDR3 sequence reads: CASSGGEGEQYF. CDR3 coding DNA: TGCGCCAGCAGTGGGGGGGAAGGCGAGCAGTACTTC.